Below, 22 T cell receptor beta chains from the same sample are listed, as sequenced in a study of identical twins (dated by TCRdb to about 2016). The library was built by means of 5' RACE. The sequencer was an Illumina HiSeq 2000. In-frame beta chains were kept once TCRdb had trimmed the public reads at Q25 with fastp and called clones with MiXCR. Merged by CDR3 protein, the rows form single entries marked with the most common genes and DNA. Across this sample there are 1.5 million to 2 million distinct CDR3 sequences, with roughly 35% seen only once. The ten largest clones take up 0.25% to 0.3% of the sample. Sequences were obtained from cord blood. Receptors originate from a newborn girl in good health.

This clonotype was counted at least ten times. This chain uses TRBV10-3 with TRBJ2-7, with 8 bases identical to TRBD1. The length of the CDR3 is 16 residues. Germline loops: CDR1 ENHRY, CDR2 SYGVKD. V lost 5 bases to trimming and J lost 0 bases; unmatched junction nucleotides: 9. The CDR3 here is CAISNVRDRSSYEQYF. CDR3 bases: TGTGCCATCAGTAACGTCCGGGACAGGAGCTCCTACGAGCAGTACTTC.

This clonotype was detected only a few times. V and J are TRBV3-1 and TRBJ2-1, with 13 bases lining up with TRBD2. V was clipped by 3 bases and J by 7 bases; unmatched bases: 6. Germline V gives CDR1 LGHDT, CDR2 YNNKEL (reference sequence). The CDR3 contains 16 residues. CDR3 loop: CASSQPGLAGTNEQFF. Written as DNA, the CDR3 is TGTGCCAGCAGCCAGCCGGGACTAGCGGGAACAAATGAGCAGTTCTTC.

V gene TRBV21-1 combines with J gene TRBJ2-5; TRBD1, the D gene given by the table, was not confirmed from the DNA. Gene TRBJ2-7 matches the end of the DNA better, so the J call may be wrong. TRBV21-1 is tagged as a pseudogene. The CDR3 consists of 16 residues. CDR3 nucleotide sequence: TGTGCCAGCAGCCTTAAGAACGGGACAGGGACCTACGAGCAGTACTTC. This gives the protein CASSLKNGTGTYEQYF.

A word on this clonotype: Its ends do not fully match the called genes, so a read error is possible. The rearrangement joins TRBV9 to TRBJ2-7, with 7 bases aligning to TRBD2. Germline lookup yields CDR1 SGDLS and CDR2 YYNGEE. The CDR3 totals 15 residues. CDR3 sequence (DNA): TGTGCCAGCAGCGTAGGTGGGGCGGGAGCGTACGAGCGGTACTTC. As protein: CASSVGGAGAYERYF.

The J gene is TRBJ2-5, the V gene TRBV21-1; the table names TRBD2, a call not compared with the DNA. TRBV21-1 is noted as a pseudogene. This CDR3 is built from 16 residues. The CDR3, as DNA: TGTGCCAGCCGAAGGGTTAGAGCAGCGGATAACAATGCGCAGTACTTC. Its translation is CASRRVRAADNNAQYF.

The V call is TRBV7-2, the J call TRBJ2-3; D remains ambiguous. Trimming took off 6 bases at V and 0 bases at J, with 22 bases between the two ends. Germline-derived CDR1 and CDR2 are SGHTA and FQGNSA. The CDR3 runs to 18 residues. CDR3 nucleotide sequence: TGTGCCAGCAGTTTTACCGTTTCCGCGACTTTTAGCACAGATACGCAGTATTTT. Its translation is CASSFTVSATFSTDTQYF.

The CDR3 region is CASSIIAGAAYNEQYF. In nucleotides, the CDR3 is TGTGCCAGCAGCATCATAGCGGGAGCCGCCTACAATGAGCAGTACTTC. The rearrangement joins TRBV4-2 to TRBJ2-1; 9 nucleotides match TRBD2. The J call may be in error: the DNA end matches TRBJ2-7 better. Germline V gene data show CDR1 as LGHNA and CDR2 as YNFKEQ. This CDR3 comprises 16 residues.

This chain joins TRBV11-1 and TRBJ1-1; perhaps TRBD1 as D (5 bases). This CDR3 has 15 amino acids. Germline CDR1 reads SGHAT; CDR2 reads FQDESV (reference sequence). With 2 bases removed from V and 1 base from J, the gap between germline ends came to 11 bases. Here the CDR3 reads CASSLLGGANTEAFF. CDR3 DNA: TGTGCCAGCAGCTTATTGGGGGGAGCGAACACTGAAGCTTTCTTT. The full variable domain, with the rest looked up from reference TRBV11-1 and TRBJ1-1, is EAEVAQSPRYKITEKSQAVAFWCDPISGHATLYWYRQILGQGPELLVQFQDESVVDDSQLPKDRFSAERLKGVDSTLKIQPAELGDSAMYLCASSLLGGANTEAFFGQGTRLTVV.

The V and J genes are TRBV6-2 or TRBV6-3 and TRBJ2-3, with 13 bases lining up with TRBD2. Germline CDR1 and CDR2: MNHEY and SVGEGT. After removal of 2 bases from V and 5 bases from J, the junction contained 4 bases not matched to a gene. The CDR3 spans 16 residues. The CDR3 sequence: CASSYPRTSGRDTQYF. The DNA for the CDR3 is TGTGCCAGCAGTTACCCCCGGACTAGCGGGAGAGATACGCAGTATTTT.

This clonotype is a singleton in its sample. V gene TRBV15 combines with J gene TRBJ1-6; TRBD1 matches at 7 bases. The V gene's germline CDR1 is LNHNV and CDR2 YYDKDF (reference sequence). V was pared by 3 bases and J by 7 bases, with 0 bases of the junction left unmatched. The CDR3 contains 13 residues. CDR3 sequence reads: CATSRTGNSPLHF. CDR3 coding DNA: TGTGCCACCAGCAGGACAGGGAATTCACCCCTCCACTTT.

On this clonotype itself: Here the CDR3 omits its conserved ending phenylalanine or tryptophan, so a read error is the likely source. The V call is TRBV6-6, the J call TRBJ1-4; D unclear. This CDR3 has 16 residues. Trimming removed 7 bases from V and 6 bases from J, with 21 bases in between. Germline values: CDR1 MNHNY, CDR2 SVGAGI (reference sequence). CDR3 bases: TGTGCCAGCACCAAAAGGTTCGGGAGTAGGTATGAAAAACTGTTTTCT. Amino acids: CASTKRFGSRYEKLFS.

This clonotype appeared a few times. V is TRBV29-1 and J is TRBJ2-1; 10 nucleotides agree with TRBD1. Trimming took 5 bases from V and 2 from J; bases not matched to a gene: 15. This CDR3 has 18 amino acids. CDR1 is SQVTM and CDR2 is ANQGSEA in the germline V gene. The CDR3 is CSVSSFRTGTGAYNEQFF. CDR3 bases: TGCAGCGTTTCCAGCTTCCGCACCGGGACAGGGGCCTACAATGAGCAGTTCTTC.

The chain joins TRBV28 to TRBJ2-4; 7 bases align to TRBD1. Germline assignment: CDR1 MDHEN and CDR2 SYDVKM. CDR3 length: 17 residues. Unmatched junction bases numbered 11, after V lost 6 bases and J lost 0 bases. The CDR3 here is CASRRRGQSLAKNIQYF. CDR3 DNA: TGTGCCAGCAGGCGAAGGGGACAGTCACTAGCCAAAAACATTCAGTACTTC.

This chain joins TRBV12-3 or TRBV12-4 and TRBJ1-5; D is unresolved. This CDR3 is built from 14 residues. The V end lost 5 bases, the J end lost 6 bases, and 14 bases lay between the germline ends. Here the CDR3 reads CASSLPFDGQPQHF. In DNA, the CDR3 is TGTGCCAGCAGTCTCCCCTTTGATGGTCAGCCCCAGCATTTT.

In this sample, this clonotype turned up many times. The CDR3: CATSRDGRNNEQFF. DNA for the CDR3: TGTGCCACCAGCAGAGATGGCAGGAACAATGAGCAGTTCTTC. The J gene is TRBJ2-1, the V gene TRBV15; D unresolved. Between the trimmed V and J ends, which lost 0 bases and 5 bases, there was a span of 8 bases. This CDR3 has 14 amino acids. The V gene's germline CDR1 is LNHNV and CDR2 YYDKDF (reference sequence).

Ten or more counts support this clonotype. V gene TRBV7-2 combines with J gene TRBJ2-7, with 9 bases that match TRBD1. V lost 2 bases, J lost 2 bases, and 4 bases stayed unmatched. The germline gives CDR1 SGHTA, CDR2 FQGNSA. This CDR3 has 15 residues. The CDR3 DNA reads TGTGCCAGCAGCTTATCGCGGGACAGGGCCTACGAGCAGTACTTC. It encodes CASSLSRDRAYEQYF. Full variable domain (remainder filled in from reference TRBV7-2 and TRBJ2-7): GAGVSQSPSNKVTEKGKDVELRCDPISGHTALYWYRQSLGQGLEFLIYFQGNSAPDKSGLPSDRFSAERTGGSVSTLTIQRTQQEDSAVYLCASSLSRDRAYEQYFGPGTRLTVT.

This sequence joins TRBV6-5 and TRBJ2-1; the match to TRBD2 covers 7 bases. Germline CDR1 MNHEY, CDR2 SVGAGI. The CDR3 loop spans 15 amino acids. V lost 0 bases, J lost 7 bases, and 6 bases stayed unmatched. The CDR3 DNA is TGTGCCAGCAGTTACTCTGGACTAGAGAGAAATGAGCAGTTCTTC. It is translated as CASSYSGLERNEQFF.

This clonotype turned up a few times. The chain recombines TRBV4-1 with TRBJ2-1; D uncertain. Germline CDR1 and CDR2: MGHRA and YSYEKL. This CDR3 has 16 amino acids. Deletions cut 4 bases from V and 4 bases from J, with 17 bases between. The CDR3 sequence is CASSLDSLLRYNEQFF. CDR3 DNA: TGCGCCAGCAGCCTTGATAGCCTCCTAAGATACAATGAGCAGTTCTTC.

CDR3 sequence: CAIRSQGDYGYTF. DNA of the CDR3: TGTGCCATCAGGTCACAGGGGGACTATGGCTACACCTTC. The chain is built from TRBV10-3 and TRBJ1-2; 8 nucleotides match TRBD1. V shed 6 bases and J 3 bases; nucleotides not matched to a gene: 3. Germline V gene lookup returns CDR1 ENHRY and CDR2 SYGVKD. The CDR3 loop spans 13 amino acids.

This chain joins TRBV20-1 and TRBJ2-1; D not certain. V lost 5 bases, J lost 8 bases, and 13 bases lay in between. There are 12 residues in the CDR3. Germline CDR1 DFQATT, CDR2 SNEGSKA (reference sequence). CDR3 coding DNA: TGCAGTGCTTCCAGTAGCACCGATGAGCAGTTCTTC. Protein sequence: CSASSSTDEQFF.

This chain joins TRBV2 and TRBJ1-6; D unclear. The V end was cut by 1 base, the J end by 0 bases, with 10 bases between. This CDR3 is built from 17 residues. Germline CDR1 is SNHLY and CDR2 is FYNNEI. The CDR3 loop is CASSEGFGSSYNSPLHF. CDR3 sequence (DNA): TGTGCCAGCAGTGAAGGGTTCGGGAGCTCCTATAATTCACCCCTCCACTTT.

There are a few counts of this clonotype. The CDR3 reads CASTRTSSYEQYF. The CDR3 DNA reads as TGTGCCAGCACCAGGACTAGCTCCTACGAGCAGTACTTC. The genes are TRBV21-1 and TRBJ2-7; the D call in the table, TRBD2, was not verified against the DNA. TRBV21-1 is assigned pseudogene status. This CDR3 is built from 13 residues.